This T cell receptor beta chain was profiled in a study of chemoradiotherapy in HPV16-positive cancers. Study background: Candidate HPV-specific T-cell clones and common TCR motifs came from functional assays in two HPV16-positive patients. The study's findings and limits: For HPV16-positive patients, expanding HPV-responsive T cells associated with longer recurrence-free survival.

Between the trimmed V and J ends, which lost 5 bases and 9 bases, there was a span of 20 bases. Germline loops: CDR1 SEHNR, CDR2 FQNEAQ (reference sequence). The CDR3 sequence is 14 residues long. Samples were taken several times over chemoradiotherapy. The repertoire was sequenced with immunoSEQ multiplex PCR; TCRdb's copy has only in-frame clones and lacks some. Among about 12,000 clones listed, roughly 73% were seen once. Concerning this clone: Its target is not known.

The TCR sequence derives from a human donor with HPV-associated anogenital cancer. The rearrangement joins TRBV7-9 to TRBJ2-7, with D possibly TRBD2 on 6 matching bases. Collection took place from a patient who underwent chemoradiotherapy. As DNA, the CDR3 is TGTGCCAGCAGCCCCAGTGTGGCGGGAAGCGTGCAGTACTTC. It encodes CASSPSVAGSVQYF.